One and the same sample provided the 25 T cell receptor beta chains below, sequenced in a study of T cell responses to AZD1222 COVID-19 vaccine. The table came from immunoSEQ multiplex PCR; TCRdb's copy has only in-frame clones and leaves some out. This sample yields about 86,000 clones, of which roughly 90% are seen a single time; about 2.9% belongs to the top ten. Here the sequenced sample was peripheral blood, taken on day 0 of AZD1222 vaccination. All receptors come from an adult in good health.

This clone was seen more than once but under ten times. This chain connects TRBV9 to TRBJ2-7, with D possibly being TRBD2 (5 bases). The CDR3 length is 13 residues. The V and J ends lost 4 bases and 5 bases respectively, with 13 bases between them. Germline V gives CDR1 SGDLS, CDR2 YYNGEE. The CDR3 sequence: CASSRGSLNEQYF. DNA for the CDR3: TGTGCCAGCAGCCGAGGGAGTCTGAACGAGCAGTACTTC.

CDR3 DNA: TGTGCCAGCAGCTGGGACAGGGGTCACGAGCAGTACTTC. This sequence encodes CASSWDRGHEQYF. This chain joins TRBV5-6 and TRBJ2-7; 10 bases align to TRBD1. The germline V gene encodes CDR1 SGHDT and CDR2 YYEEEE. With V trimmed by 3 bases and J by 5 bases, 2 bases remained unmatched. The CDR3 totals 13 residues.

The V call is TRBV7-9, the J call TRBJ2-5; 7 nucleotides match TRBD1. The ends lost 4 bases at V and 3 bases at J; junction bases unmatched: 8. Germline CDR1 is SEHNR and CDR2 is FQNEAQ (reference sequence). The CDR3 runs 15 residues. The CDR3 DNA is TGTGCCAGCAGCTCCCAAAGGGACAGAAAAGAGACCCAGTACTTC. Its translation: CASSSQRDRKETQYF.

The chain employs TRBV4-1 and TRBJ1-6; TRBD1 is a possible D gene (6 bases). CDR3 size: 14 residues. Trimming cost V 5 bases and J 10 bases, with 15 bases left between them. Germline loops: CDR1 MGHRA, CDR2 YSYEKL. The CDR3 bases are TGCGCCAGCAGCACCCAGGGGCTAGAGTCACCCCTCCACTTT. It is translated as CASSTQGLESPLHF.

The chain carries TRBV14 and TRBJ1-2; D is unresolved. Germline CDR1 is SGHDN and CDR2 is FVKESK. This CDR3 region has 14 residues. Deletions cut 4 bases from V and 2 bases from J, with 11 bases between. CDR3 region: CASSPTRGNYGYTF. CDR3 nucleotides: TGTGCCAGCAGCCCGACCCGGGGAAACTATGGCTACACCTTC.

The chain links TRBV28 to TRBJ2-7, with TRBD1 identical over 7 bases. The trim removed 3 bases at V and 7 bases at J, leaving 9 bases unmatched. CDR3 length: 14 amino acids. CDR1 and CDR2 (germline): MDHEN, SYDVKM. Here the CDR3 reads CASSLGRGNREQYF. CDR3 DNA: TGTGCCAGCAGTTTGGGCAGGGGGAATCGAGAGCAGTACTTC.

This chain joins TRBV25-1 and TRBJ1-2; a weak D match, TRBD1 (5 bases). The germline gives CDR1 MGHDK, CDR2 SYGVNS. V was clipped by 6 bases and J by 8 bases, with 16 bases between them. This CDR3 is built from 13 residues. CDR3 nucleotide sequence: TGTGCCAGCAGCAGCAGGGCTGAGGGGGGCTACACCTTC. Translating it yields CASSSRAEGGYTF.

The chain combines TRBV15 with TRBJ1-1, with TRBD1 as a possible D gene (5 bases). Germline V CDR1 and CDR2: LNHNV, YYDKDF (reference sequence). V was trimmed by 0 bases and J by 3 bases, leaving 8 bases between them. The CDR3 runs 14 residues. CDR3 coding DNA: TGTGCCACCAGCAGAGACAGGGCTTACACTGAAGCTTTCTTT. Translating gives CATSRDRAYTEAFF.

This clone showed up just a few times. V gene TRBV11-2 combines with J gene TRBJ1-5, with D uncertain. Germline values: CDR1 SGHAT, CDR2 FQNNGV. CDR3 length: 15 amino acids. Trimming cost V 0 bases and J 4 bases, with 10 bases left between them. The CDR3 DNA is TGTGCCAGCAGCTTAGATCCCGGGGAAAATCAGCCCCAGCATTTT. It encodes CASSLDPGENQPQHF.

This chain uses TRBV2 with TRBJ2-5, with TRBD2 matching over 8 bases. The V gene end was trimmed by 7 bases and the J gene end by 1 base; junction bases not matched to a gene: 5. Germline CDR1 is SNHLY and CDR2 is FYNNEI. This CDR3 is built from 14 residues. CDR3 protein: CASTFGGVQETQYF. CDR3 in DNA: TGTGCCAGCACCTTCGGGGGGGTCCAAGAGACCCAGTACTTC.

The chain carries TRBV18 and TRBJ2-5, with D maybe TRBD2 (5 bases). The germline gives CDR1 KGHSH, CDR2 LQKENI. The V end lost 5 bases, the J end lost 4 bases, and 8 bases lay between the germline ends. There are 12 residues in the CDR3. CDR3 residues: CASSVRGETQYF. CDR3 in DNA: TGTGCCAGCTCAGTCCGGGGAGAGACCCAGTACTTC.

The chain joins TRBV11-2 to TRBJ2-7; perhaps D is TRBD1 or TRBD2 (5 bases each). Germline lookup yields CDR1 SGHAT and CDR2 FQNNGV. Trimming cost V 3 bases and J 6 bases, with 15 bases left between them. This CDR3 contains 14 residues. The CDR3 here is CASSLATIGAEQYF. The CDR3 DNA reads as TGTGCCAGCAGCTTGGCGACAATCGGGGCCGAGCAGTACTTC.

The chain joins TRBV14 to TRBJ1-3, with D perhaps matching TRBD1 (6 bases). Trimming cost V 4 bases and J 2 bases, with 9 bases left between them. This CDR3 spans 14 amino acids. CDR1 is SGHDN, CDR2 FVKESK, per germline. CDR3 sequence: CASSPGQTGNTIYF. DNA for the CDR3: TGTGCCAGCAGCCCAGGACAGACTGGAAACACCATATATTTT.

CDR3 coding DNA: TGTGCCAGTCGCGACCGGGACAGGGCTTATGGCTACACCTTC. It yields the protein CASRDRDRAYGYTF. The rearrangement uses TRBV19 and TRBJ1-2; 9 bases agree with TRBD1. V shed 8 bases and J 5 bases; nucleotides not matched to a gene: 9. The CDR3 is 14 amino acids. Germline V gene sequence: CDR1 LNHDA, CDR2 SQIVND (reference sequence).

The chain uses TRBV9 and TRBJ1-2; the D gene is possibly TRBD1 (5 bases). The CDR3 runs to 16 residues. Trimming shortened V by 0 bases and J by 8 bases, and 20 bases separated the two germline ends. Germline-derived CDR1 and CDR2 are SGDLS and YYNGEE. The CDR3 is CASSVEKSGKNLGYTF. For the CDR3, the DNA is TGTGCCAGCAGCGTAGAAAAGTCAGGGAAGAATCTCGGCTACACCTTC.

The genes are TRBV7-2 and TRBJ2-1, with TRBD2 identical over 15 bases. Germline CDR1 and CDR2: SGHTA and FQGNSA. The V segment lost 5 bases and the J segment 5 bases; nucleotides outside the gene matches: 7. The CDR3 is 17 residues long. The CDR3 region is CASSPPGLAGGNNEQFF. The CDR3 DNA sequence: TGTGCCAGCAGCCCCCCTGGACTAGCGGGAGGGAACAATGAGCAGTTCTTC.

The chain joins TRBV29-1 to TRBJ1-2, with 7 bases aligning to TRBD1. V dropped 4 bases and J dropped 5; count of bases not matched to a gene: 4. Germline V gene sequence: CDR1 SQVTM, CDR2 ANQGSEA. This CDR3 has 12 residues. Here the CDR3 DNA reads TGCAGCGTTGGCAGGGGGGGATATGGCTACACCTTC. Its protein is CSVGRGGYGYTF.

This clone was detected only a few times. V is TRBV5-1 and J is TRBJ2-7; TRBD2 matches 7 bases. The CDR3 has 14 residues. Germline loops: CDR1 SGHRS, CDR2 YFSETQ. The ends lost 6 bases at V and 5 bases at J; junction bases unmatched: 11. CDR3 protein: CASTSSGAPDEQYF. The CDR3 DNA is TGCGCCAGCACTTCGAGCGGGGCCCCGGACGAGCAGTACTTC.

Written as DNA, the CDR3 is TGCGCCAGCAGCTCCCCCCTGCCGGGACAAGAGAATGGCTACACCTTC. This gives the protein CASSSPLPGQENGYTF. The V and J genes are TRBV5-1 and TRBJ1-2; maybe TRBD1 (6 bases). From germline, CDR1 is SGHRS and CDR2 YFSETQ. The CDR3 length is 16 residues. V was trimmed by 3 bases and J by 6 bases, leaving 21 bases between them. Using reference TRBV5-1 and TRBJ1-2 for the parts outside the CDR3, the full variable domain is KAGVTQTPRYLIKTRGQQVTLSCSPISGHRSVSWYQQTPGQGLQFLFEYFSETQRNKGNFPGRFSGRQFSNSRSEMNVSTLELGDSALYLCASSSPLPGQENGYTFGSGTRLTVV.

As concerns this clone: Other DNA sequences in the sample encode the same CDR3. V gene TRBV4-1 combines with J gene TRBJ2-3; 8 positions match TRBD2. V gave up 2 bases and J gave up 3 bases; unmatched junction bases: 4. Germline V gene data show CDR1 as MGHRA and CDR2 as YSYEKL. This CDR3 has 15 residues. The CDR3 sequence: CASSQRLANTDTQYF. The CDR3 DNA sequence: TGCGCCAGCAGCCAAAGACTAGCGAATACAGATACGCAGTATTTT.

The chain joins TRBV19 to TRBJ2-1; D is possibly TRBD2 (5 bases). Germline V gene data show CDR1 as LNHDA and CDR2 as SQIVND (reference sequence). V was shortened by 10 bases and J by 0 bases, with 13 bases between the two germline ends. The CDR3 is made up of 14 amino acids. This CDR3 reads CATGSLSSYNEQFF. As DNA, the CDR3 is TGTGCCACGGGAAGCCTGAGCTCCTACAATGAGCAGTTCTTC.

The chain has TRBV19 and TRBJ2-2; D is possibly TRBD1 (5 bases). Germline CDR1 is LNHDA and CDR2 is SQIVND (reference sequence). V was cut by 7 bases and J by 5 bases, with 14 bases left in between. The CDR3 is 14 residues long. The CDR3 region has the DNA TGTGCCAGTACAGTCCAAGCAGGGACCGGGGAGCTGTTTTTT. As protein: CASTVQAGTGELFF.

V and J are TRBV4-1 and TRBJ1-5; D gene uncertain. This CDR3 spans 16 amino acids. Trimming cost V 0 bases and J 1 base, with 10 bases left between them. Germline loops: CDR1 MGHRA, CDR2 YSYEKL. The CDR3 DNA reads as TGCGCCAGCAGCCAAGAAAGCACCTTCAGCAATCAGCCCCAGCATTTT. This gives the protein CASSQESTFSNQPQHF.

The rearrangement joins TRBV5-1 to TRBJ2-1; possibly TRBD2 for D (5 bases). This CDR3 has 14 amino acids. Germline V gene lookup returns CDR1 SGHRS and CDR2 YFSETQ. Trimming left V 2 bases short and J 8 bases short, with 14 bases between. CDR3 bases: TGCGCCAGCAGCTTTAGCGTAACCTTGGATGAGCAGTTCTTC. This gives the protein CASSFSVTLDEQFF.

Remarks on this clone: One end of the junction is discordant with germline, which a read error may explain. The chain recombines TRBV28 with TRBJ1-2; D is ambiguous. Per the germline V gene, CDR1 is MDHEN and CDR2 is SYDVKM. This CDR3 contains 12 residues. DNA for the CDR3: TGTGCCATCAGTCCAGCGGGGTATGGCTACACCTTC. Its protein product is CAISPAGYGYTF.